A selection of T cell receptor beta chains follows, all from one sample in a study of cytomegalovirus exposure and HLA in healthy donors. Method: immunoSEQ multiplex PCR; TCRdb's copy keeps in-frame clones and lacks some. The table includes about 170,000 clones, approximately 84% detected once. Sequencing was carried out using PBMCs. Every receptor here comes from a girl aged 10-17 years in good health and CMV-seropositive. Both conserved end residues are part of each CDR3. The D gene is left open where the match is weak. A clone size is listed for some rows: how often the clone was seen (once, few, many), or a class if it is expanded.

j_gene	abundance	d_gene	v_gene	CDR3aa	CDR3nt
TRBJ2-3	.	TRBD1	TRBV28	CASSSRTGGTDTQYF	TGTGCCAGCAGTTCTCGAACAGGGGGCACAGATACGCAGTATTTT
TRBJ1-1	.	.	TRBV13	CASSPGRRRGVNTEAFF	TGTGCCAGCAGCCCCGGGAGAAGGCGCGGCGTGAACACTGAAGCTTTCTTT
TRBJ1-2	few	.	TRBV4-2	CASSFRGLYGYTF	TGTGCCAGCAGCTTCAGGGGCCTCTATGGCTACACCTTC
TRBJ2-5	.	TRBD1	TRBV11-3	CASSPRDREETQYF	TGTGCCAGCAGCCCCAGAGACAGGGAAGAGACCCAGTACTTC
TRBJ1-1	.	.	TRBV5-1	CASSSTYTGTNTEAFF	TGCGCCAGCAGCTCGACGTATACCGGGACAAACACTGAAGCTTTCTTT
TRBJ2-7	.	.	TRBV11-1	CASSLSVEQYF	TGTGCCAGCAGTTTGTCGGTCGAGCAGTACTTC
TRBJ2-7	few	.	TRBV25-1	CASSGQDGSYEQYF	TGTGCCAGCAGTGGCCAAGACGGGTCCTACGAGCAGTACTTC
TRBJ2-7	.	.	TRBV19	CASSVPGTSRPEQYF	TGTGCCAGTAGTGTTCCCGGGACATCTCGTCCCGAGCAGTACTTC
TRBJ1-4	.	.	TRBV5-6	CASSLWVADRNEKLFF	TGTGCCAGCAGCTTGTGGGTGGCGGATAGGAATGAAAAACTGTTTTTT
TRBJ1-1	.	.	TRBV5-6	CASSLQHRRTMNTEAFF	TGTGCCAGCAGCTTGCAGCACAGAAGGACTATGAACACTGAAGCTTTCTTT
TRBJ1-3	.	.	TRBV27	CASSITPISGNTIYF	TGTGCCAGCAGTATTACTCCTATCTCTGGAAACACCATATATTTT
TRBJ1-1	.	.	TRBV6-5	CASSYKAGFIVTEAFF	TGTGCCAGCAGTTACAAGGCAGGGTTTATAGTCACTGAAGCTTTCTTT
TRBJ1-1	.	.	TRBV27	CASSLRRNTEAFF	TGTGCCAGCAGTTTAAGGAGGAACACTGAAGCTTTCTTT
TRBJ2-1	.	TRBD1	TRBV10-3	CAIKPGQAKTDYNEQFF	TGTGCCATCAAACCGGGACAGGCAAAAACCGACTACAATGAGCAGTTCTTC
TRBJ2-4	.	TRBD2	TRBV5-6	CASSQGTSGGRGKNIQYF	TGTGCCAGCAGCCAGGGTACTAGCGGGGGGCGTGGCAAAAACATTCAGTACTTC
TRBJ2-3	.	.	TRBV19	CASSIDQASDTQYF	TGTGCCAGTAGTATAGATCAAGCATCAGATACGCAGTATTTT
TRBJ1-1	few	.	TRBV6-1	CASRQVEGLGTEAFF	TGTGCCAGCCGCCAAGTAGAGGGTTTGGGCACTGAAGCTTTCTTT
TRBJ2-3	few	.	TRBV21-1	CASSPNPERTDTQYF	TGTGCCAGCAGTCCTAACCCCGAGCGAACAGATACGCAGTATTTT
TRBJ2-3	.	.	TRBV9	CASSVAGDYTDTQYF	TGTGCCAGCAGCGTCGCAGGGGACTACACAGATACGCAGTATTTT